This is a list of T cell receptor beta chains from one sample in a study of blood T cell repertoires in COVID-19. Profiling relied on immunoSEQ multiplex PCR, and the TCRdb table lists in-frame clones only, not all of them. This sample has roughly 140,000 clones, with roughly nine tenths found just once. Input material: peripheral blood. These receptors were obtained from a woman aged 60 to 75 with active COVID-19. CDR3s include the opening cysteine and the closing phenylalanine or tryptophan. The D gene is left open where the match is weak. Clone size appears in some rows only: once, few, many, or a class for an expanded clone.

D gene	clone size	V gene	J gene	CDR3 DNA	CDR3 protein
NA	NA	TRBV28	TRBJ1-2	TGTGCCAGCAGTTTGGCAGGATTATATGGCTACACCTTC	CASSLAGLYGYTF
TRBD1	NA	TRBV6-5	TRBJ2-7	TGTGCCAGCAGTACCGGGACAGGGGGCCCCTACGAGCAGTACTTC	CASSTGTGGPYEQYF
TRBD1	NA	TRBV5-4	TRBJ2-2	TGTGCCAGCAGCCCCTGGACAGGGGGTAACGGGGAGCTGTTTTTT	CASSPWTGGNGELFF
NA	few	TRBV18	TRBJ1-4	TGTGCCAGCTCACCCCCGGGACTTGCCGGGGAAAAACTGTTTTTT	CASSPPGLAGEKLFF
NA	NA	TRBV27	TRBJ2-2	TGTGCCAGTCTACTAGCGAACACCGGGGAGCTGTTTTTT	CASLLANTGELFF
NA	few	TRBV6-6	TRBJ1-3	TGTGCCAGCGGAAGGGGGTCGCTCTCTGGAAACACCATATATTTT	CASGRGSLSGNTIYF
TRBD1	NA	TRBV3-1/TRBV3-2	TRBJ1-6	TGTGCCAGCAGCTTTGCCCTCGGGACAGTATCGAATTCACCCCTCCACTTT	CASSFALGTVSNSPLHF
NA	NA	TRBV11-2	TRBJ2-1	TGTGCCAGCAGCTTTAGCATGAATGAGCAGTTCTTC	CASSFSMNEQFF
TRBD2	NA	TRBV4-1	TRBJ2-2	TGCGCCAGCAGCCTACTAGCGGAATCGAACACCGGGGAGCTGTTTTTT	CASSLLAESNTGELFF
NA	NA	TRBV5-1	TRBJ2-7	TGCGCCAGCAGCTCCCTGAGGGAGGACTACGAGCAGTACTTC	CASSSLREDYEQYF
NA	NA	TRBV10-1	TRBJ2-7	TGCGCCAGCAGTGAGAGCATAATAGAAGGAGACGAGCAGTACTTC	CASSESIIEGDEQYF
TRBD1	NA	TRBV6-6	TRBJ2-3	TGTGCCAGCACCCCAGGGACAGAACTTTTCACAGATACGCAGTATTTT	CASTPGTELFTDTQYF
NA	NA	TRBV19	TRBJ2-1	TGTGCCAGTAGTACCGCCTACAATGAGCAGTTCTTC	CASSTAYNEQFF
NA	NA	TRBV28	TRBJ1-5	TGTGCCAGCAGTACCGCGGGGGGCAGGCAGCCCCAGCATTTT	CASSTAGGRQPQHF
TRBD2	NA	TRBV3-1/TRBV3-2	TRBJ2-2	TGTGCCAGCAGCCAAGGGCCCCCCTCTCTAGCGGGAGCCACCGGGGAGCTGTTTTTT	CASSQGPPSLAGATGELFF
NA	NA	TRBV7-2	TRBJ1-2	TGTGCCAGCAGCGGGGCGTATGGCTACACCTTC	CASSGAYGYTF
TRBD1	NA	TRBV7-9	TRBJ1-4	TGTGCCAGCAGCGCCGCTACAGGGGGCAATGAAAAACTGTTTTTT	CASSAATGGNEKLFF
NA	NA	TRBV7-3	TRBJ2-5	TGTGCCAGCAGCTTGGCGGCAAAACAAGAGACCCAGTACTTC	CASSLAAKQETQYF
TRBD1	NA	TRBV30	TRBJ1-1	TGTGCCTGGAGCGCAACAGGGGAAACTGAAGCTTTCTTT	CAWSATGETEAFF
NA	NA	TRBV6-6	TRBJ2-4	TGTGCCAGCAGTTTCAGGGATGCCAAAAACATTCAGTACTTC	CASSFRDAKNIQYF
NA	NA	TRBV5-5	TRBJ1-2	TGTGCCAGCAGCAGACAGGTGACGGGCTATGGCTACACCTTC	CASSRQVTGYGYTF
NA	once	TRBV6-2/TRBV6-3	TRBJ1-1	TGTGCCAGCAGTACGAGGCAAGTGAACACTGAAGCTTTCTTT	CASSTRQVNTEAFF
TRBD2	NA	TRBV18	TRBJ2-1	TGTGCCAGCTCACCACCGGGACTAGCGGTATACAATGAGCAGTTCTTC	CASSPPGLAVYNEQFF
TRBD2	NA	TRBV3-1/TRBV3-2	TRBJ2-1	TGTGCCAGCAGCCGTAAGACTAGCGGGACACCTCATGAGCAGTTCTTC	CASSRKTSGTPHEQFF
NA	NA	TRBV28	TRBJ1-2	TGTGCCAGCAGTTTATCGGCTAACTATGGCTACACCTTC	CASSLSANYGYTF
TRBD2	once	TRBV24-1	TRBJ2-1	TGTGCCACCAGTGGGACTAGTTCAAATGAGCAGTTCTTC	CATSGTSSNEQFF
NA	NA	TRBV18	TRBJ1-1	TGTGCCAGCTCCAGGAACACTGAAGCTTTCTTT	CASSRNTEAFF
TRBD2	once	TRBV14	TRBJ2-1	TGTGCCAGCAGCCAAAGACTAGCGGGAGGCGGAGGAGAGCAGTTCTTC	CASSQRLAGGGGEQFF
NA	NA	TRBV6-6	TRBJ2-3	TGTGCCAGCAGTTACGGGTCTTCCCCCCGGGCAGATACGCAGTATTTT	CASSYGSSPRADTQYF
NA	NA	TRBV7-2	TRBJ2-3	TGTGCCAGCAGCTTAGCGGGAGGAGGGGTGGATACGCAGTATTTT	CASSLAGGGVDTQYF
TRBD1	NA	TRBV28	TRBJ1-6	TGTGCCAGCAGTTTGACCGGACAGGAGAGAATCTCACCCCTCCACTTT	CASSLTGQERISPLHF
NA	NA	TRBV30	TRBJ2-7	TGTGCCTGGAGTGTACAGGGTTTCCACGAGCAGTACTTC	CAWSVQGFHEQYF
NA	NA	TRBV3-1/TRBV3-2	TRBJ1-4	TGTGCCAGCAGCCAAGGTTGGGGAGGTCCTAATGAAAAACTGTTTTTT	CASSQGWGGPNEKLFF
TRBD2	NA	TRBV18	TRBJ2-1	TGTGCCAGCTCAATAAGGACTAGCGGGGTCAATGAGCAGTTCTTC	CASSIRTSGVNEQFF
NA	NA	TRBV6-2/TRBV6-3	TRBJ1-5	TGTGCCAGCAGTTACATCCGACAGGGCAATCAGCCCCAGCATTTT	CASSYIRQGNQPQHF
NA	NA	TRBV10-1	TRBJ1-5	TGCGCCAGCAGTGAGGGAGCTCAGCCCCAGCATTTT	CASSEGAQPQHF
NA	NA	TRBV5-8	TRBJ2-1	TGTGCCAGCAGCTTGCAACCCTTCGGAGTCAGAAAGGACAATGAGCAGTTCTTC	CASSLQPFGVRKDNEQFF
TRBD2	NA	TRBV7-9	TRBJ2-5	TGTGCCAGCAGCTTACCTAGCGGAGGAGAGACCCAGTACTTC	CASSLPSGGETQYF
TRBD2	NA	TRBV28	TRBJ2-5	TGTGCCAGCAGCCGATTAGCGGGAGGTAAAGAGACCCAGTACTTC	CASSRLAGGKETQYF
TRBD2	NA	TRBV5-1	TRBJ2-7	TGCGCCAGCAGCCCCTCGGGGACTAGAGGGGACGAGCAGTACTTC	CASSPSGTRGDEQYF
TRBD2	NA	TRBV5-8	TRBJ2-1	TGTGCCAGCGGAGAAGTAGCGGGAGCTCGTGAGCAGTTCTTC	CASGEVAGAREQFF
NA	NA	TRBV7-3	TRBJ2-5	TGTGCCAGCAGCCGAGCCCAGGGGGAGACCCAGTACTTC	CASSRAQGETQYF
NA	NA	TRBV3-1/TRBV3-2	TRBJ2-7	TGTGCCAGCAGCCAACTAGACGAGCAGTACTTC	CASSQLDEQYF
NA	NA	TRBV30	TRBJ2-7	TGTGCCTGGAGCCGCGGGCACCCCCTACGAACCCCAACAGACTCCTCGTCCTACGAGCAGTACTTC	CAWSRGHPLRTPTDSSSYEQYF